This T cell receptor (beta chain) emerged from a study of T-cell reconstitution after alpha-beta-depleted transplantation in children. Study-wide results and caveats: Surviving recipient T cells and thymic progenitors underlay high day-60 TCRbeta diversity in some patients. Once a year had passed after transplant, T-cell counts and diversity came mostly from newly produced T cells.

A word on this clonotype: Antigen specificity is unknown.

The TCRbeta library incorporated unique molecular identifiers. TCRdb re-derived calls from the PCR reads in MiXCR, one entry per CDR3 protein. The sample contains some 840,000 distinct CDR3 sequences, roughly 16% of which appear only once. The germline V and J ends were trimmed by 4 bases and 5 bases, with 18 bases remaining between them. CDR3 size: 15 residues. Per the germline V gene, CDR1 is SGHRS and CDR2 is YFSETQ. The sequences come from PBMCs, mostly from graft donor cells, collected 360 days after TCRalphabeta/CD19-depleted stem cell transplant. J is TRBJ1-2 and V is TRBV5-1, with D possibly being TRBD1 (5 bases). The source is a male patient younger than 18 who had a stem cell transplant for acute lymphoblastic leukemia, so the T cells may come from the graft donor. CDR3: CASSRTTGGAYGYTF. CDR3 in DNA: TGCGCCAGCAGCCGGACAACGGGGGGAGCTTATGGCTACACCTTC.